The 8 T cell receptor beta chains presented below share a single source sample, sequenced in a study of blood T cell repertoires in COVID-19. Profiled with immunoSEQ multiplex PCR; TCRdb holds only in-frame clones, not every one. The sample gives just under 85,000 clones, 75% to 85% of which show up once; under 35% is in the top ten. Sequencing input: peripheral blood. Receptors were obtained from a woman aged 80 or over with acute or convalescent COVID-19.

The chain combines TRBV7-9 with TRBJ1-1; unclear D gene. The CDR3 length is 14 residues. The germline gives CDR1 SEHNR, CDR2 FQNEAQ (reference sequence). V was pared by 1 base and J by 0 bases, with 6 bases between. CDR3 region: CASSLGGMNTEAFF. CDR3 sequence (DNA): TGTGCCAGCAGCTTAGGAGGTATGAACACTGAAGCTTTCTTT.

The chain uses TRBV10-3 and TRBJ1-1; D call uncertain. This CDR3 contains 14 residues. Per the germline V gene, CDR1 is ENHRY and CDR2 is SYGVKD. V was cut by 0 bases and J by 1 base, with 6 bases left in between. DNA for the CDR3: TGTGCCATCAGTGAGTCGTCCAGGAACACTGAAGCTTTCTTT. It encodes CAISESSRNTEAFF.

The V gene is TRBV27, the J gene TRBJ2-1; D possibly corresponds to TRBD2 (6 bases). This CDR3 spans 15 amino acids. V lost 1 base and J lost 3, with 10 bases in between. Germline CDR1 reads MNHEY; CDR2 reads SMNVEV (reference sequence). CDR3 bases: TGTGCCAGCAGTTTATATGGTAGCGGCTACAATGAGCAGTTCTTC. It specifies CASSLYGSGYNEQFF.

This clone was found once. The genes are TRBV5-4 and TRBJ2-1; 10 bases are a match to TRBD2. CDR3 length: 15 amino acids. V lost 4 bases, J lost 5 bases, and 6 bases stayed unmatched. Germline CDR1 SGHNT, CDR2 YYREEE (reference sequence). This CDR3 reads CASSRTSGLHNEQFF. The CDR3 DNA follows: TGTGCCAGCAGCCGGACTAGCGGACTCCACAATGAGCAGTTCTTC.

This chain links TRBV12-2 with TRBJ2-5; TRBD2 is taken as the D call from the table, unchecked against the DNA. TRBV12-2 is assigned pseudogene status. This CDR3 has 16 amino acids. This CDR3 is CASRLVHNIEQETQYF. The CDR3 nucleotides are TGTGCAAGTCGCTTGGTGCATAATATTGAGCAAGAGACCCAGTACTTC.

V gene TRBV19 combines with J gene TRBJ2-2, with TRBD2 identical over 7 bases. This CDR3 is 17 amino acids long. The trim removed 8 bases at V and 4 bases at J, leaving 16 bases unmatched. The germline CDR1 and CDR2 sequences are LNHDA and SQIVND (reference sequence). This chain's CDR3 is CASSPSGGSGITGELFF. The CDR3, as DNA: TGTGCCAGTTCCCCGAGTGGCGGGAGCGGTATCACCGGGGAGCTGTTTTTT.

J is TRBJ2-1 and V is TRBV24-1, with TRBD2 identical over 13 bases. The V segment lost 1 base and the J segment 4 bases; nucleotides outside the gene matches: 6. Germline V lookup: CDR1 KGHDR, CDR2 SFDVKD. This CDR3 comprises 18 residues. The CDR3 here is CATSDFRTSGRNYNEQFF. In nucleotides, the CDR3 is TGTGCCACCAGTGATTTTCGGACTAGCGGGAGAAATTACAATGAGCAGTTCTTC.

The CDR3 nucleotides read TGTGCCAGTAGTGGACAAATTAGCAATCAGCCCCAGCATTTT. This codes for CASSGQISNQPQHF. J is TRBJ1-5 and V is TRBV19, with a tentative D call TRBD1 (5 bases). The CDR3 runs to 14 residues. The V gene's germline CDR1 is LNHDA and CDR2 SQIVND (reference sequence). With 5 bases removed from V and 0 bases from J, the gap between germline ends came to 8 bases.